One sample yielded the 21 T cell receptor beta chains listed below, sequenced in a study of blood T cell repertoires in COVID-19 (dated by TCRdb to the early 2020s). Library prep was done by the immunoSEQ multiplex PCR assay. TCRdb provides this immuneACCESS table in a form limited to in-frame rearrangements. Some clones are lacking; in checked studies, under half of them reflect an unresolved V gene, and why the rest are absent is not known. This sample is represented by roughly 130,000 clones; more than 70% of them were singletons. The ten largest make up 9.5% to 15% of the sample. Source material: peripheral blood. These TCRs come from a young woman who had recovered from COVID-19.

The J gene is TRBJ2-7, the V gene TRBV13; 9 nucleotides agree with TRBD2. Germline CDR1 PRHDT, CDR2 FYEKMQ (reference sequence). The CDR3 sequence is 17 residues long. Trimming took 5 bases from V and 1 from J; bases not matched to a gene: 12. The CDR3 nucleotides are TGTGCCAGCAGCCCGGACTATAGCGGGAGCGGGTCCTACGAGCAGTACTTC. This codes for CASSPDYSGSGSYEQYF.

This clone was counted a few times. Written as DNA, the CDR3 is TGCAGCGTTGAAGAAGACAGGGTCAGAGGCTACACCTTC. The encoded protein is CSVEEDRVRGYTF. This chain uses TRBV29-1 with TRBJ1-2, with TRBD1 matching over 7 bases. CDR1 SQVTM and CDR2 ANQGSEA come from the germline V gene. Trimming at V came to 0 bases and at J to 8 bases, leaving 6 bases not matched to a gene. CDR3 length equals 13 residues.

This clone appeared a few times. This chain joins TRBV5-1 and TRBJ1-6; 10 positions agree with TRBD1. Trimming took 4 bases from V and 8 from J; bases not matched to a gene: 6. The V gene's germline CDR1 is SGHRS and CDR2 YFSETQ. CDR3 length: 15 amino acids. Here the CDR3 reads CASSTPGTGDSPLHF. CDR3 bases: TGCGCCAGCAGCACGCCCGGGACAGGGGATTCACCCCTCCACTTT. The full variable domain, with the rest looked up from reference TRBV5-1 and TRBJ1-6, is KAGVTQTPRYLIKTRGQQVTLSCSPISGHRSVSWYQQTPGQGLQFLFEYFSETQRNKGNFPGRFSGRQFSNSRSEMNVSTLELGDSALYLCASSTPGTGDSPLHFGNGTRLTVT.

This rearrangement joins TRBV2 to TRBJ1-5; D ambiguous. This CDR3 has 16 amino acids. V lost 4 bases and J lost 8, with 21 bases in between. CDR1 is SNHLY, CDR2 FYNNEI, per germline. The CDR3 is CASSVHRQRQTEPQHF. CDR3 DNA sequence: TGTGCCAGCAGTGTACATAGGCAGAGACAAACGGAGCCCCAGCATTTT.

This clone was recorded a few times. This chain joins TRBV4-1 and TRBJ1-1; D remains unclear. The ends were cut back, 0 bases at V and 0 bases at J, with 8 bases in the middle. The CDR3 is 15 residues long. The germline V gene encodes CDR1 MGHRA and CDR2 YSYEKL. CDR3: CASSQDTYVNTEAFF. The CDR3 DNA is TGCGCCAGCAGCCAAGATACCTACGTGAACACTGAAGCTTTCTTT.

The V and J genes are TRBV4-1 and TRBJ2-3; 8 bases align to TRBD2. The CDR3 extends over 18 amino acids. The germline CDR1 and CDR2 sequences are MGHRA and YSYEKL. V dropped 1 base and J dropped 2; count of bases not matched to a gene: 11. The CDR3 DNA reads as TGCGCCAGCAGCCAAGGCCTCATATTAGCGGGGCTCACAGATACGCAGTATTTT. It is translated as CASSQGLILAGLTDTQYF.

V gene TRBV4-2 combines with J gene TRBJ2-1; TRBD1 aligns across 7 bases. V gave up 4 bases and J gave up 6 bases; unmatched junction bases: 6. Germline V gene lookup returns CDR1 LGHNA and CDR2 YNFKEQ. The CDR3 is made up of 14 amino acids. Here the CDR3 reads CASSRSTGSNEQFF. CDR3 in DNA: TGTGCCAGCAGCCGGTCGACAGGGAGCAATGAGCAGTTCTTC.

This chain connects TRBV4-1 to TRBJ2-7, with a weak D call TRBD2 (6 bases). Trimming took 1 base from V and 2 from J, leaving 15 bases between them. The CDR3 totals 16 residues. Germline CDR1 reads MGHRA; CDR2 reads YSYEKL. The CDR3 DNA reads as TGCGCCAGCAGCCAAGGGACCGGGACTGTGACCTACGAGCAGTACTTC. As protein: CASSQGTGTVTYEQYF.

The chain is built from TRBV12-3 or TRBV12-4 and TRBJ1-4; 9 bases line up with TRBD1. The CDR3 has 13 amino acids. The J segment lost 6 bases and the V segment lost 6 bases, leaving 2 bases of the junction unmatched. The CDR3 sequence is CASSRDRDEKLFF. In nucleotides, the CDR3 is TGTGCCAGCAGCCGGGACAGGGATGAAAAACTGTTTTTT.

The chain has TRBV14 and TRBJ2-7, with 8 bases lining up with TRBD2. Germline CDR1 is SGHDN and CDR2 is FVKESK. The CDR3 consists of 15 residues. The V segment lost 0 bases and the J segment 2 bases; nucleotides outside the gene matches: 3. CDR3 protein: CASSQEAGATYEQYF. DNA of the CDR3: TGTGCCAGCAGCCAAGAAGCGGGAGCAACCTACGAGCAGTACTTC.

The genes are TRBV5-6 and TRBJ2-3; 8 bases match TRBD2. The germline V gene has CDR1 SGHDT and CDR2 YYEEEE. The CDR3 has 18 amino acids. V shed 3 bases, J shed 0 bases, and the junction held 12 bases outside the gene matches. CDR3 nucleotides: TGTGCCAGCAGCTACGGAGGTGGTAGCGGGGCTAGCACAGATACGCAGTATTTT. Amino acids: CASSYGGGSGASTDTQYF.

The rearrangement uses TRBV7-9 and TRBJ2-4; 7 nucleotides align to TRBD1. The junction had 16 bases not matched to a gene; V was cut back by 5 bases and J by 0 bases. Germline V gives CDR1 SEHNR, CDR2 FQNEAQ (reference sequence). The CDR3 is 19 residues long. CDR3 residues: CASSIWGTADPLAKNIQYF. CDR3 in DNA: TGTGCCAGCAGCATATGGGGGACAGCCGATCCGCTAGCCAAAAACATTCAGTACTTC.

V is TRBV30 and J is TRBJ1-1; D not certain. CDR1 and CDR2 (germline): GTSNPN, SVGIG (reference sequence). This CDR3 is built from 12 residues. The CDR3 DNA follows: TGTGCGGCGGGAGAGTCAAACACTGAAGCTTTCTTT. Its translation is CAAGESNTEAFF.

The genes are TRBV7-9 and TRBJ1-1; D gene unclear. CDR3 length equals 13 residues. CDR1 is SEHNR, CDR2 FQNEAQ, per germline (reference sequence). The ends were cut back, 3 bases at V and 3 bases at J, with 8 bases in the middle. The CDR3 spells CASSFRSDTEAFF. For the CDR3, the DNA is TGTGCCAGCAGCTTTCGAAGCGACACTGAAGCTTTCTTT. The full variable domain, with the rest looked up from reference TRBV7-9 and TRBJ1-1, is DTGVSQNPRHKITKRGQNVTFRCDPISEHNRLYWYRQTLGQGPEFLTYFQNEAQLEKSRLLSDRFSAERPKGSFSTLEIQRTEQGDSAMYLCASSFRSDTEAFFGQGTRLTVV.

The chain employs TRBV7-3 and TRBJ1-1; TRBD1 might be the D (5 bases). CDR3 length equals 13 residues. Germline CDR1 reads SGHTA; CDR2 reads FQGTGA. V dropped 2 bases and J dropped 3 bases, with 7 bases sitting between them. The CDR3 here is CASSLGGDTEAFF. The CDR3 DNA reads TGTGCCAGCAGCTTAGGGGGGGACACTGAAGCTTTCTTT.

This rearrangement joins TRBV2 to TRBJ1-4; 7 positions agree with TRBD1. The length of the CDR3 is 14 residues. V was pared by 6 bases and J by 7 bases, with 8 bases of the junction left unmatched. The germline V gene encodes CDR1 SNHLY and CDR2 FYNNEI. DNA of the CDR3: TGTGCCAGCAGGGAGAGGGGGCAGGGTGAAAAACTGTTTTTT. The encoded protein is CASRERGQGEKLFF.

The chain couples TRBV6-5 to TRBJ2-1, with 10 bases matching TRBD2. The germline V gene encodes CDR1 MNHEY and CDR2 SVGAGI. Trimming removed 4 bases from V and 6 bases from J; junction bases left unmatched: 9. The CDR3 contains 16 residues. CDR3 amino acids: CASSSPSGRAFNEQFF. CDR3 bases: TGTGCCAGCAGTTCACCAAGCGGGAGGGCCTTCAATGAGCAGTTCTTC.

V is TRBV18 and J is TRBJ2-7; possible D gene TRBD2, 6 bases. With 4 bases removed from V and 2 bases from J, the gap between germline ends came to 18 bases. The length of the CDR3 is 16 residues. CDR1 KGHSH and CDR2 LQKENI come from the germline V gene. In DNA form, the CDR3 reads TGTGCCAGCTCACGGGGCGGGGCTAGGGGTACCTACGAGCAGTACTTC. Amino acid sequence: CASSRGGARGTYEQYF. The complete variable domain, with remaining parts taken from reference TRBV18 and TRBJ2-7, reads NAGVMQNPRHLVRRRGQEARLRCSPMKGHSHVYWYRQLPEEGLKFMVYLQKENIIDESGMPKERFSAEFPKEGPSILRIQQVVRGDSAAYFCASSRGGARGTYEQYFGPGTRLTVT.

This clone appeared a single time. The chain employs TRBV5-5 and TRBJ1-5; the D is unclear. Per the germline V gene, CDR1 is SGHKS and CDR2 is YYEKEE (reference sequence). This CDR3 spans 15 amino acids. V dropped 0 bases and J dropped 7 bases, with 14 bases sitting between them. CDR3 sequence: CASSLELPPGQPQHF. CDR3 sequence (DNA): TGTGCCAGCAGCTTGGAGTTACCCCCGGGGCAGCCCCAGCATTTT.

The genes are TRBV2 and TRBJ1-3; 7 bases fit TRBD1. CDR1 is SNHLY, CDR2 FYNNEI, per germline. The CDR3 runs 16 residues. V trimming: 4 bases; J trimming: 1 base; junction bases outside the gene matches: 7. CDR3 amino acids: CASSVKGASSGNTIYF. CDR3 coding DNA: TGTGCCAGCAGTGTTAAGGGGGCTAGTTCTGGAAACACCATATATTTT.

The chain combines TRBV12-3 or TRBV12-4 with TRBJ2-3, with 7 bases identical to TRBD1. The CDR3 spans 13 residues. The junction had 2 bases not matched to a gene; V was cut back by 3 bases and J by 5 bases. This chain's CDR3 is CASSFPGGDTQYF. In nucleotides, the CDR3 is TGTGCCAGCAGTTTCCCAGGGGGAGATACGCAGTATTTT.